The 6 T cell receptor beta chains presented below share a single source sample, sequenced in a study of Graves' ophthalmopathy and Graves' hyperthyroidism (dated by TCRdb to the late 2010s). TCRdb names Illumina HiSeq 2000 as the instrument used. For repertoire sequencing, TCR beta CDR3 regions were amplified from RNA transcripts. The first round of RT-PCR was done with HTBI primers and the Qiagen OneStep RT-PCR kit, and was followed by a second round of multiplex PCR, then size selection and purification. TCRdb took the public reads, trimmed them with fastp at Q25, ran MiXCR for clone calling and kept in-frame beta chains. Rows with one shared CDR3 protein collapse into an entry with the most common genes and DNA. This sample comprises approximately 640,000 distinct CDR3 sequences, about two fifths of them detected only once. The top ten clonotypes cover about 3.3% of the sample. The sequencing sample was made of peripheral blood. These receptors were obtained from an adult man with Graves' ophthalmopathy.

Concerning this clonotype: Germline and junction disagree at one end, which may indicate a read error. The chain links TRBV7-9 to TRBJ1-2; no firm D call. The CDR3 is made up of 13 amino acids. Germline assignment: CDR1 SEHNR and CDR2 FQNEAQ (reference sequence). CDR3: CANSKPGVYGYTF. DNA of the CDR3: TGTGCCAACAGCAAACCGGGAGTCTATGGCTACACCTTC.

As for this clonotype: At one of its ends the junction is not consistent with the germline gene, which may arise from a read error. This rearrangement joins TRBV20-1 to TRBJ1-2, with D possibly being TRBD1 (6 bases). CDR3 length: 14 residues. Germline V gene sequence: CDR1 DFQATT, CDR2 SNEGSKA (reference sequence). The CDR3 coding sequence is TGCCGTGCGCCCCCCGCGGGGGGGCTCTATGGCTACACCTTC. It specifies CRAPPAGGLYGYTF.

This clonotype showed up just a few times. The chain couples TRBV12-3 or TRBV12-4 to TRBJ1-6, with 8 bases that match TRBD1. V shed 5 bases and J 8 bases; nucleotides not matched to a gene: 8. The length of the CDR3 is 15 residues. In DNA, the CDR3 is TGTGCCAGCAGTGTAGGACAGGGCTTTGATTCACCCCTCCACTTT. It specifies CASSVGQGFDSPLHF.

J is TRBJ2-7 and V is TRBV19; the D gene is possibly TRBD2 (6 bases). Germline lookup yields CDR1 LNHDA and CDR2 SQIVND (reference sequence). The CDR3 has 14 amino acids. The V end lost 11 bases, the J end lost 6 bases, and 23 bases lay between the germline ends. The CDR3 region is CAWISWDSPGEQYF. The CDR3 nucleotides are TGTGCCTGGATTTCCTGGGACTCCCCAGGCGAGCAGTACTTC. Full variable domain (outside the CDR3, taken from reference TRBV19 and TRBJ2-7): DGGITQSPKYLFRKEGQNVTLSCEQNLNHDAMYWYRQDPGQGLRLIYYSQIVNDFQKGDIAEGYSVSREKKESFPLTVTSAQKNPTAFYLCAWISWDSPGEQYFGPGTRLTVT.

This clonotype was counted a single time. The rearrangement links TRBV29-1 to TRBJ2-7, with 12 bases lining up with TRBD1. V shed 0 bases, J shed 6 bases, and the junction held 3 bases outside the gene matches. This CDR3 region has 14 residues. The germline V gene has CDR1 SQVTM and CDR2 ANQGSEA. CDR3 region: CSVEDRDRGLEQYF. In nucleotides, the CDR3 is TGCAGCGTTGAAGATCGGGACAGGGGGCTCGAGCAGTACTTC.

Details on this clonotype: This may be a read error, as it is one base from a much larger clone. This chain connects TRBV9 to TRBJ1-1; weak D call: TRBD1 (6 bases). This CDR3 region has 15 residues. CDR1 is SGDLS and CDR2 is YYNGEE in the germline V gene. Trimming pared 4 bases from V and 0 bases from J, leaving 13 bases between. CDR3 sequence (DNA): TGTGCCAGCAGCTTAGAGGGGGTAGTGAACACTGAAGCTTTCTTT. Encoded protein: CASSLEGVVNTEAFF. Looking up the rest from reference TRBV9 and TRBJ1-1 gives the full variable domain: DSGVTQTPKHLITATGQRVTLRCSPRSGDLSVYWYQQSLDQGLQFLIQYYNGEERAKGNILERFSAQQFPDLHSELNLSSLELGDSALYFCASSLEGVVNTEAFFGQGTRLTVV.